What follows are 2 T cell receptor beta chains derived from one specimen sequenced in a study of CD8+ T cells in alopecia areata. It was cDNA, reverse transcribed from extracted RNA, that served as the sequencing template. Sequencing used immunoSEQ multiplex PCR; TCRdb keeps in-frame clones, though not all of them. This sample carries some 190,000 clones, just under 65% of them seen once, and the ten largest clones take 1.3%. This sample's treatment: oral pan-JAK inhibitor, 5-10 mg twice daily. The sequenced sample was CD4+ T cells sorted from blood, obtained around week 50, from a patient treated with tofacitinib. The receptors here all came from a human donor with alopecia areata.

The chain has TRBV19 and TRBJ1-4; D is unresolved. The CDR3 runs to 14 residues. Germline assignment: CDR1 LNHDA and CDR2 SQIVND (reference sequence). Trimming pared 4 bases from V and 4 bases from J, leaving 10 bases between. The CDR3 sequence: CASSTRRDNEKLFF. The CDR3 bases are TGTGCCAGTAGTACCAGGCGAGATAATGAAAAACTGTTTTTT. The whole variable domain, remainder taken from reference TRBV19 and TRBJ1-4, is DGGITQSPKYLFRKEGQNVTLSCEQNLNHDAMYWYRQDPGQGLRLIYYSQIVNDFQKGDIAEGYSVSREKKESFPLTVTSAQKNPTAFYLCASSTRRDNEKLFFGSGTQLSVL.

The chain employs TRBV10-3 and TRBJ1-1, with D possibly matching TRBD1 (6 bases). This CDR3 is 15 amino acids long. Germline V lookup: CDR1 ENHRY, CDR2 SYGVKD. With 1 base removed from V and 1 base from J, the gap between germline ends came to 10 bases. CDR3 DNA: TGTGCCATCAGTGAGTTCGGGACACCGAACACTGAAGCTTTCTTT. It encodes CAISEFGTPNTEAFF.